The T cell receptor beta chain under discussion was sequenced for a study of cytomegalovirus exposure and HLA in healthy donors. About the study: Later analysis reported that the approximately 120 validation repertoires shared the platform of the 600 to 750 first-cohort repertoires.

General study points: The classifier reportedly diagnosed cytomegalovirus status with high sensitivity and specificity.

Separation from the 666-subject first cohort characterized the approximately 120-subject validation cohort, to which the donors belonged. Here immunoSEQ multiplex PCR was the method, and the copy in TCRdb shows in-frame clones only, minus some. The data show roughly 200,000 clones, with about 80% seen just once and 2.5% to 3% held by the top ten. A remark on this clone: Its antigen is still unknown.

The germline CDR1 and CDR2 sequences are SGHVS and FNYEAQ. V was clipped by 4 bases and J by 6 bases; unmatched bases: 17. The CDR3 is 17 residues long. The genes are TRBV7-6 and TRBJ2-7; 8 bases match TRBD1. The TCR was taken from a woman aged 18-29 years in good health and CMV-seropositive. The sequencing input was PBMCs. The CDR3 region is CASSSRPGGEGRAEQYF. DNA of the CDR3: TGTGCCAGCAGCTCTAGGCCAGGGGGCGAGGGACGGGCCGAGCAGTACTTC.